The 4 T cell receptor beta chains listed next were all sequenced from one sample in a study of blood T cell repertoires in COVID-19. Libraries were prepared by immunoSEQ multiplex PCR; TCRdb keeps only in-frame clonotypes and omits some of them. The sample carries about 150,000 clones, around 87% recorded once. Sequenced sample: peripheral blood. These TCRs come from a middle-aged woman with acute or convalescent COVID-19.

This chain connects TRBV6-5 to TRBJ1-6, with TRBD1 matching over 8 bases. V was pared by 7 bases and J by 9 bases, with 8 bases of the junction left unmatched. This CDR3 region has 14 residues. The germline V gene encodes CDR1 MNHEY and CDR2 SVGAGI. The CDR3 nucleotides read TGTGCCAGCATACCTGGACAGGGAAGTTCACCCCTCCACTTT. As protein: CASIPGQGSSPLHF.

This clone was detected once. The V gene is TRBV27, the J gene TRBJ2-1; D is uncertain. There are 16 residues in the CDR3. Trimming took 6 bases from V and 7 from J, leaving 22 bases between them. Germline-derived CDR1 and CDR2 are MNHEY and SMNVEV (reference sequence). CDR3: CASRDPTWASGNEQFF. The CDR3 coding sequence is TGTGCCAGCAGAGATCCGACGTGGGCCAGTGGGAATGAGCAGTTCTTC.

The chain carries TRBV6-6 and TRBJ2-2; tentative D call: TRBD1 (5 bases). This CDR3 region has 13 residues. CDR1 is MNHNY and CDR2 is SVGAGI in the germline V gene (reference sequence). The V end was cut by 9 bases, the J end by 6 bases, with 14 bases between. CDR3 in amino acids: CASRGPQAGELFF. In nucleotides, the CDR3 is TGTGCCAGTAGGGGCCCCCAAGCCGGGGAGCTGTTTTTT.

The rearrangement links TRBV30 to TRBJ2-1; the match to TRBD2 covers 7 bases. The V gene end was trimmed by 0 bases and the J gene end by 4 bases; junction bases not matched to a gene: 3. Germline assignment: CDR1 GTSNPN and CDR2 SVGIG (reference sequence). This CDR3 is built from 14 residues. The CDR3 loop is CAWSVLANYNEQFF. CDR3 DNA: TGTGCCTGGAGTGTACTAGCGAATTACAATGAGCAGTTCTTC. Combining the CDR3 with reference TRBV30 and TRBJ2-1 gives the whole variable domain SQTIHQWPATLVQPVGSPLSLECTVEGTSNPNLYWYRQAAGRGLQLLFYSVGIGQISSEVPQNLSASRPQDRQFILSSKKLLLSDSGFYLCAWSVLANYNEQFFGPGTRLTVL.